This is a list of T cell receptor beta chains from one sample in a study of blood T cell repertoires in COVID-19. Generated by immunoSEQ multiplex PCR, the TCRdb table keeps only in-frame clones and is missing some. In the table there are over 85,000 clones, approximately 88% of which are singletons. Sequencing used peripheral blood. Every receptor here comes from a human donor in a cohort sampled during active COVID-19. Both conserved end residues are part of each CDR3. A D gene is named only where the DNA matches it firmly. The size of a clone is reported for some rows only, either as once, few or many, or as a class for expanded clones.

v_gene: TRBV28; abundance: -; d_gene: -; j_gene: TRBJ1-5; CDR3nt: TGTGCCACCACCGAGGGTTTTGGACAGCCCCAGCATTTT; CDR3aa: CATTEGFGQPQHF
v_gene: TRBV7-9; abundance: -; d_gene: -; j_gene: TRBJ2-7; CDR3nt: TGTGCCAGCAGCTTTGACAGGTACTCCTACGAGCAGTACTTC; CDR3aa: CASSFDRYSYEQYF
v_gene: TRBV7-2; abundance: -; d_gene: -; j_gene: TRBJ1-2; CDR3nt: TGTGCCAGCAGCCTCGCCCCCCAGTATGGCTACACCTTC; CDR3aa: CASSLAPQYGYTF
v_gene: TRBV28; abundance: -; d_gene: -; j_gene: TRBJ1-5; CDR3nt: TGTGCCAGCGAGCAGGGGAGCAATCAGCCCCAGCATTTT; CDR3aa: CASEQGSNQPQHF
v_gene: TRBV7-9; abundance: -; d_gene: -; j_gene: TRBJ1-6; CDR3nt: TGTGCCAGCAGCTTAATTGCAGGGGCGAACTATAATTCACCCCTCCACTTT; CDR3aa: CASSLIAGANYNSPLHF
v_gene: TRBV7-9; abundance: -; d_gene: -; j_gene: TRBJ1-6; CDR3nt: TGTGCCAGCAGCCCCGCCGGTAATTCACCCCTCCACTTT; CDR3aa: CASSPAGNSPLHF
v_gene: TRBV6-1; abundance: -; d_gene: -; j_gene: TRBJ1-2; CDR3nt: TGTGCCAGCAGTGAAGCGACGGGTGATGGCTACACCTTC; CDR3aa: CASSEATGDGYTF
v_gene: TRBV10-2; abundance: -; d_gene: -; j_gene: TRBJ1-6; CDR3nt: TGCGCCAGCAGGGTGGGCGGGTATTCACCCCTCCACTTT; CDR3aa: CASRVGGYSPLHF
v_gene: TRBV6-5; abundance: -; d_gene: TRBD2; j_gene: TRBJ2-2; CDR3nt: TGTGCCAGCAGTTTGGGCGGGGGGGCCACCGGGGAGCTGTTTTTT; CDR3aa: CASSLGGGATGELFF
v_gene: TRBV2; abundance: -; d_gene: -; j_gene: TRBJ1-4; CDR3nt: TGTGCCAGCAGTGAAGCGCGGCGGACGGGGACTAATGAAAAACTGTTTTTT; CDR3aa: CASSEARRTGTNEKLFF
v_gene: TRBV6-2/TRBV6-3; abundance: -; d_gene: -; j_gene: TRBJ1-4; CDR3nt: TGTGCCAGCAGCCGCGAAAGTGAACTGTTTTTT; CDR3aa: CASSRESELFF
v_gene: TRBV3-1/TRBV3-2; abundance: once; d_gene: TRBD2; j_gene: TRBJ2-2; CDR3nt: TGTGCCAGCAGCCTAAACCCGGGAGGCAACACCGGGGAGCTGTTTTTT; CDR3aa: CASSLNPGGNTGELFF
v_gene: TRBV5-5; abundance: -; d_gene: TRBD1; j_gene: TRBJ1-5; CDR3nt: TGTGCCAGCAGCATAGGACAGGGAGATCAGCCCCAGCATTTT; CDR3aa: CASSIGQGDQPQHF
v_gene: TRBV27; abundance: -; d_gene: TRBD1; j_gene: TRBJ2-2; CDR3nt: TGTGCCAGCAGGAGGAACAGGGGAGCATCCGGGGAGCTGTTTTTT; CDR3aa: CASRRNRGASGELFF